The clone carrying this T cell receptor (beta chain) was picked up a small number of times. The CDR3 extends over 15 amino acids. Trimming removed 4 bases from V and 2 bases from J, with 17 bases in between. Germline V gene sequence: CDR1 GTSNPN, CDR2 SVGIG (reference sequence). This sample is drawn from a study of blood T cell repertoires in COVID-19. Study summary: Specimens from acute and convalescent COVID-19 originated in the United States, Italy and Spain. T cells, B-cell-depleted T cells, or PBMCs supplied cDNA or gDNA.

In the original workflow: Nucleated cell number was recorded as an estimate derived from reference gene primer amplification. TCRdb's copy holds only in-frame clones and misses some; the assay was immunoSEQ multiplex PCR. The DNA was the basis for D and trimming; V, J and clone size are from that table. The sample consists of fewer than 50,000 clones, 69% of them appearing once. The chain employs TRBV30 and TRBJ1-2; a possible D gene is TRBD1 (6 bases). Sequencing used peripheral blood. The clonotype comes from a man older than 75 with acute or convalescent COVID-19. The CDR3 is CAWTQGLAENYGYTF. CDR3 bases: TGTGCCTGGACCCAGGGGTTGGCCGAGAACTATGGCTACACCTTC.